This T cell receptor beta chain appears in the sequencing data of a study of blood T cell repertoires in COVID-19. Study-wide context: Acute and convalescent COVID-19 samples came from the United States, Italy and Spain.

The method was immunoSEQ multiplex PCR; TCRdb's version includes in-frame clones alone and lacks a portion of them. Among hundreds of thousands of clones listed, under 90% were seen once. This CDR3 is built from 15 residues. The V end lost 3 bases, the J end lost 0 bases, and 9 bases lay between the germline ends. Looked up from germline, CDR1 is SGHKS and CDR2 is YYEKEE (reference sequence). In Seattle, patients joined the study during active infection and were tracked longitudinally. The source is a woman younger than 45 with COVID-19, enrolled during active disease. The rearrangement uses TRBV5-5 and TRBJ1-4, with unresolved D. Sequenced sample: peripheral blood. CDR3 region: CASSSTPATNEKLFF. CDR3 DNA: TGTGCCAGCAGCTCGACACCTGCAACTAATGAAAAACTGTTTTTT. The whole variable domain, remainder taken from reference TRBV5-5 and TRBJ1-4, is DAGVTQSPTHLIKTRGQQVTLRCSPISGHKSVSWYQQVLGQGPQFIFQYYEKEERGRGNFPDRFSARQFPNYSSELNVNALLLGDSALYLCASSSTPATNEKLFFGSGTQLSVL.